These T cell receptor beta chains were read from a single sample in a study of control samples from healthy donors and cancer patients. Libraries were prepared by immunoSEQ multiplex PCR; TCRdb keeps only in-frame clonotypes and omits some of them. The table has around 94,000 clones, 86% seen once. Source material: blood. These receptor sequences come from a woman aged 50 to 60 in good health. CDR3s include the opening cysteine and the closing phenylalanine or tryptophan. A D gene is named only where the DNA matches it firmly. The size of a clone is reported for some rows only, either as once, few or many, or as a class for expanded clones.

v_call	d_call	clone_size	j_call	cdr3_nt	cdr3_aa
TRBV7-2	.	.	TRBJ1-1	TGTGCCAGCAGTTCAGGCGATGGACAGATGAACACTGAAGCTTTCTTT	CASSSGDGQMNTEAFF
TRBV7-9	.	.	TRBJ1-1	TGTGCCAGCAGCTTAGCGCTAGGCAGCCCTGAAGCTTTCTTT	CASSLALGSPEAFF
TRBV7-9	.	few	TRBJ2-7	TGTGCCAGCAGCTCCCCCCTAGGAAGGAGCTCCTACGAGCAGTACTTC	CASSSPLGRSSYEQYF
TRBV7-9	.	.	TRBJ1-1	TGTGCCAGCAGCACCCGGGATATGAACACTGAAGCTTTCTTT	CASSTRDMNTEAFF
TRBV5-1	.	.	TRBJ1-2	TGCGCCAGCAGCCCCCAGACAGATCTAAACTATGGCTACACCTTC	CASSPQTDLNYGYTF
TRBV2	TRBD1	.	TRBJ1-5	TGTGCCAGCAGTGAACTAGGGGGCAGGGATAGCAATCAGCCCCAGCATTTT	CASSELGGRDSNQPQHF
TRBV5-1	TRBD1	.	TRBJ2-2	TGCGCCAGCAGCCCCGCTTTGAGGGGGCAGAGCACCGGGGAGCTGTTTTTT	CASSPALRGQSTGELFF
TRBV6-6	.	.	TRBJ2-7	TGTGCCAGCAGGGATTCGGGAGTGGGGGGCACCTACGAGCAGTACTTC	CASRDSGVGGTYEQYF
TRBV28	TRBD2	.	TRBJ2-7	TGTGCCAGCAGTTTATTCGGACTAGCGGGAGACGAGCAGTACTTC	CASSLFGLAGDEQYF
TRBV18	TRBD2	.	TRBJ2-3	TGTGCCAGCTCACCCCTAGCGGAAAGCACAGATACGCAGTATTTT	CASSPLAESTDTQYF
TRBV7-2	.	.	TRBJ2-7	TGTGCCAGCAGCTTAAGGGAGGGGGGGGTCTACGAGCAGTACTTC	CASSLREGGVYEQYF
TRBV9	TRBD2	.	TRBJ2-3	TGTGCCAGCAGCCCCACCGGGACTAGCGGTATCAGGGGAGATACGCAGTATTTT	CASSPTGTSGIRGDTQYF
TRBV28	.	.	TRBJ1-5	TGTGCCAGCAGCGCCTCGACAGGAGTTAGCAATCAGCCCCAGCATTTT	CASSASTGVSNQPQHF
TRBV5-4	.	.	TRBJ2-5	TGTGCCAGCAGCTTGGGTTTTGGGGAAGAGACCCAGTACTTC	CASSLGFGEETQYF
TRBV5-1	.	.	TRBJ1-1	TGCGCCAGCAGCGTCCTCGGGGGGGACACTGAAGCTTTCTTT	CASSVLGGDTEAFF
TRBV13	.	.	TRBJ2-1	TGTGCCAGCAGCTTAGAGGGCGGGAAGGTTGAGCAGTTCTTC	CASSLEGGKVEQFF
TRBV18	.	.	TRBJ2-3	TGTGCCAGCTCACCCGGAGGACACAGCACAGATACGCAGTATTTT	CASSPGGHSTDTQYF
TRBV28	TRBD2	.	TRBJ2-1	TGTGCCAGCAGGCGAACCGGGACTAGCGGATACAATGAGCAGTTCTTC	CASRRTGTSGYNEQFF
TRBV18	TRBD1	.	TRBJ1-1	TGTGCCAGCTCCGGGCAGGGGGCCGGAGAAGCTTTCTTT	CASSGQGAGEAFF
TRBV7-6	.	.	TRBJ2-3	TGTGCCAGCAGCGAACTAGCTCGCGCAGATACGCAGTATTTT	CASSELARADTQYF
TRBV2	TRBD2	few	TRBJ2-5	TGTGCCAGCAGCCTAGCGGGGGTCCAAGAGACCCAGTACTTC	CASSLAGVQETQYF
TRBV6-5	.	.	TRBJ1-2	TGTGCCAGCAGTTACTCGAGGACTAACTATGGCTACACCTTC	CASSYSRTNYGYTF
TRBV13	.	once	TRBJ2-1	TGTGCCAGCAGTTATGTCAATGAGCAGTTCTTC	CASSYVNEQFF
TRBV7-2	.	once	TRBJ1-1	TGTGCCAGCAGCTCTTCCTGGTGGAACACTGAAGCTTTCTTT	CASSSSWWNTEAFF
TRBV27	TRBD1	.	TRBJ1-1	TGTGCCAGCAGTCCAAGGACAGGCGGCAGGAGCACTGAAGCTTTCTTT	CASSPRTGGRSTEAFF
TRBV11-2	TRBD2	.	TRBJ2-1	TGTGCCAGCAGCCTTAGCGGGTCCTACAATGAGCAGTTCTTC	CASSLSGSYNEQFF
TRBV7-9	TRBD1	.	TRBJ2-4	TGTGCCAGCAGCTTCCTGGGACAGGGGGCCAAAAACATTCAGTACTTC	CASSFLGQGAKNIQYF
TRBV6-1	TRBD1	once	TRBJ2-3	TGTGCCAGCAGGGAAGGGACAGCTACCTTCGCCGCGCAGTATTTT	CASREGTATFAAQYF
TRBV7-2	TRBD2	once	TRBJ2-3	TGTGCCAGCAGCCCGCGACTAGCGGGAGGAGATACGCAGTATTTT	CASSPRLAGGDTQYF
TRBV7-2	.	.	TRBJ1-3	TGTGCCAGCAGCTTTGTAGGGAGTGGAAACACCATATATTTT	CASSFVGSGNTIYF